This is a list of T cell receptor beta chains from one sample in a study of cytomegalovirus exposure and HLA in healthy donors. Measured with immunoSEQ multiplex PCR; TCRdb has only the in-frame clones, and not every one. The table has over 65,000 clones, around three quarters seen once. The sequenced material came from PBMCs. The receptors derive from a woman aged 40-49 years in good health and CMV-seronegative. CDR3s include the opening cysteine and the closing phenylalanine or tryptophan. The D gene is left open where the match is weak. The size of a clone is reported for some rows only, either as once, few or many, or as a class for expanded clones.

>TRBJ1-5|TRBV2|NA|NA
TGTGCCTCCTACGAGGGGGGGACTCAGCCCCAGCATTTT
CASYEGGTQPQHF
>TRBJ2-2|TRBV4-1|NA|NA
TGCGCCAGCAGCCAACTAATCACCGGGGAGCTGTTTTTT
CASSQLITGELFF
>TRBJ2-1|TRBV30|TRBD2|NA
TGTGCCTGGAATGCCCACAAAACTAGCGATGAGCAGTTCTTC
CAWNAHKTSDEQFF
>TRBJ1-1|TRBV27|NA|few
TGTGCCAGCAAATCTGGGAAGCGGGGGGCCTACACTGAAGCTTTCTTT
CASKSGKRGAYTEAFF
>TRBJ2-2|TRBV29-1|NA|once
TGCAGCGTTGACAGGAGACGGGGCGGGGAGCTGTTTTTT
CSVDRRRGGELFF
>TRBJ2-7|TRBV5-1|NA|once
TGCGCCAGCAGCTTGGCCGGGATGGGCGAGCAGTACTTC
CASSLAGMGEQYF
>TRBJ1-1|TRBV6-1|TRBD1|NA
TGTGCCAGCAGGGAACAGGGGGCCAACACTGAAGCTTTCTTT
CASREQGANTEAFF
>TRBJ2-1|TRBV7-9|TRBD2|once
TGTGCCAGCAGACCCAAGACTAGCGGGCCAAACAATGAGCAGTTCTTC
CASRPKTSGPNNEQFF
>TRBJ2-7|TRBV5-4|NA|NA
TGTGCCAGCGGTGACAGGCAGACCTACGAGCAGTACTTC
CASGDRQTYEQYF
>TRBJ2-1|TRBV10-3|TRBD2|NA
TGTGCCATCAGTGAGCCCGGGACTAGGGGGTACAATGAGCAGTTCTTC
CAISEPGTRGYNEQFF
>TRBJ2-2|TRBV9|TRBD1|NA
TGTGCCAGCAGCCCCCCGGGACAGGGACTCGGCGGGGAGCTGTTTTTT
CASSPPGQGLGGELFF
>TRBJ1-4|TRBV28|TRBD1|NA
TGTGCCAGCACCCTTCCGGGACAGGGTGGGGAAAAACTGTTTTTT
CASTLPGQGGEKLFF
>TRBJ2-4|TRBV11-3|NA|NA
TGTGCCAGCAGCTTACCGGGAACGTCCAACATTCAGTACTTC
CASSLPGTSNIQYF
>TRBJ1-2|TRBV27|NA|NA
TGTGCCAGCAGTTTAAATAGGGTCGGGGGGCTCCGCTTC
CASSLNRVGGLRF
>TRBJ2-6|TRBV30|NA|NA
TGTGCCTGGAGTTTTGTCAGACTCCGCTCTGGGGCCAACGTCCTGACTTTC
CAWSFVRLRSGANVLTF
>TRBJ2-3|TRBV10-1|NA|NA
TGCGCCAGCAGTGAAAGCGGAGGGGCCCCAGATACGCAGTATTTT
CASSESGGAPDTQYF
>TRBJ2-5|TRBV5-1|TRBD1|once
TGCGCCAGCAGCGAACAGGGGGAGACCCAGTACTTC
CASSEQGETQYF
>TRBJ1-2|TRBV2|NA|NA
TGTGCCAGCAGTGAAGCCCCCACCCCAGGGTCTGGCTACACCTTC
CASSEAPTPGSGYTF
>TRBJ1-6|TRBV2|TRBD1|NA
TGTGCCAGCAGCGCGGACAGGGGTTATTCACCCCTCCACTTT
CASSADRGYSPLHF
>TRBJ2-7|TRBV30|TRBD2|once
TGTGCCTGGAAACGTTTGCGGGAGGGCTCGCCGCTCTCCTACGAGCAGTACTTC
CAWKRLREGSPLSYEQYF
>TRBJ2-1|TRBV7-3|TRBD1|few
TGTGCCAGCAGCTTAACGGGACAGGATGAGCAGTTCTTC
CASSLTGQDEQFF
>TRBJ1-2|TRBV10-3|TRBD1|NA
TGTGCCATCAGTGAGTCGGTCGGGACAGGGAGGGAAAAGTATGGCTACACCTTC
CAISESVGTGREKYGYTF
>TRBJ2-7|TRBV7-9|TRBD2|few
TGTGCCAGCAGCGCATCGTCGGGGAGGGCCTACGAGCAGTACTTC
CASSASSGRAYEQYF
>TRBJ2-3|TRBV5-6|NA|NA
TGTGCCAGCAGCTTGGATCTAGGTAACTCAGATACGCAGTATTTT
CASSLDLGNSDTQYF
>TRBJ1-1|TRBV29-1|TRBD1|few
TGCAGCGCCAGACAGGGGAACACTGAAGCTTTCTTT
CSARQGNTEAFF
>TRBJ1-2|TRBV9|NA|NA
TGTGCCAGCAGCGTAGCAACTGCGGCCTATGGCTACACCTTC
CASSVATAAYGYTF
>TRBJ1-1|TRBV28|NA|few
TGTGCCAGCAGTTTAGTCTCGGGGGAGAACACTGAAGCTTTCTTT
CASSLVSGENTEAFF
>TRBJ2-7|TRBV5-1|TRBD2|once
TGCGCCAGCAGCTTGAAAGTCGGGACTAGTCGCTACGAGCAGTACTTC
CASSLKVGTSRYEQYF
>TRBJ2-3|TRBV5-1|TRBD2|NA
TGCGCCAGCAGCTTGGGTACTAGCGGGAGGGCCGCTATAGATACGCAGTATTTT
CASSLGTSGRAAIDTQYF
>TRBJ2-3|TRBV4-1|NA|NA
TGCGCCAGCAGCCAGGGGCATACAGATACGCAGTATTTT
CASSQGHTDTQYF
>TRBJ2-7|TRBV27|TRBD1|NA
TGTGCCAGCAGTCTCAGGACAGGGATGTACGAGCAGTACTTC
CASSLRTGMYEQYF
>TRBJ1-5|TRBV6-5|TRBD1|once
TGTGCCAGCAGTCGGACAGGCGATCAGCCCCAGCATTTT
CASSRTGDQPQHF
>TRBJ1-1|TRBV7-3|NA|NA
TGTGCCAGCAGCTTAGAACCGGAGACTGAAGCTTTCTTT
CASSLEPETEAFF
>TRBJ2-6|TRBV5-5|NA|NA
TGTGCCAGCAGCCTTACCGCCGACAGAGCTGGGGCCAACGTCCTGACTTTC
CASSLTADRAGANVLTF
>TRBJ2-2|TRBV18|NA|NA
TGTGCCAGCTCACCAACTACTTTCAGGGGGAACACCGGGGAGCTGTTTTTT
CASSPTTFRGNTGELFF